A single sample gave rise to the 15 T cell receptor beta chains below, sequenced in a study of cytomegalovirus exposure and HLA in healthy donors. The PCR was carried out with 60 Vbeta primers and 13 Jbeta primers. Assay: immunoSEQ multiplex PCR; the TCRdb copy retains only in-frame clones and omits some. The sample's table shows about 140,000 clones. Sequences were obtained from PBMCs. These receptors all stem from a young woman in good health and CMV-seronegative.

The rearrangement joins TRBV5-6 to TRBJ2-7; the D gene is possibly TRBD1 (6 bases). The CDR3 has 16 residues. Germline-derived CDR1 and CDR2 are SGHDT and YYEEEE. Trimming took 0 bases from V and 0 from J, leaving 13 bases between them. The CDR3 sequence: CASSLADQGPSYEQYF. CDR3 nucleotides: TGTGCCAGCAGCTTGGCCGACCAGGGGCCCTCCTACGAGCAGTACTTC.

The V gene is TRBV7-6, the J gene TRBJ2-1; 9 bases are shared with TRBD2. The CDR3 contains 18 residues. The germline V gene has CDR1 SGHVS and CDR2 FNYEAQ. V trimming: 5 bases; J trimming: 5 bases; junction bases outside the gene matches: 16. The CDR3 loop reads CASSQSPGGRAVDNEQFF. As DNA, the CDR3 is TGTGCCAGCAGCCAAAGTCCTGGCGGGAGGGCCGTAGACAATGAGCAGTTCTTC. The full variable domain, its missing parts supplied by reference TRBV7-6 and TRBJ2-1, is GAGVSQSPRYKVTKRGQDVALRCDPISGHVSLYWYRQALGQGPEFLTYFNYEAQQDKSGLPNDRFSAERPEGSISTLTIQRTEQRDSAMYRCASSQSPGGRAVDNEQFFGPGTRLTVL.

The chain uses TRBV9 and TRBJ1-2, with a possible D match to TRBD1 (5 bases). V lost 2 bases, J lost 4 bases, and 9 bases lay in between. CDR3 length: 13 amino acids. CDR1 is SGDLS, CDR2 YYNGEE, per germline. The CDR3 region is CASSVQGSYGYTF. Here the CDR3 DNA reads TGTGCCAGCAGCGTTCAGGGAAGCTATGGCTACACCTTC.

CDR3 residues: CASSPIAHRAQETQYF. As DNA, the CDR3 is TGCGCCAGCAGCCCAATAGCACACAGGGCCCAAGAGACCCAGTACTTC. The gene calls are TRBV4-3 and TRBJ2-5; TRBD1 is a possible D gene (6 bases). Germline V gives CDR1 LGHNA, CDR2 YSLEER. Trimming stripped 4 bases from V and 1 base from J, with 16 bases between. This CDR3 has 16 amino acids.

The chain couples TRBV6-5 to TRBJ1-1, with 7 bases fitting TRBD1. This CDR3 has 16 amino acids. The V gene end was trimmed by 2 bases and the J gene end by 0 bases; junction bases not matched to a gene: 6. CDR1 and CDR2 (germline): MNHEY, SVGAGI. This CDR3 reads CASSYPLGQLNTEAFF. DNA of the CDR3: TGTGCCAGCAGTTACCCCCTGGGACAGTTGAACACTGAAGCTTTCTTT.

The chain employs TRBV2 and TRBJ2-2; 8 bases agree with TRBD1. The V gene end was trimmed by 5 bases and the J gene end by 0 bases; junction bases not matched to a gene: 5. The CDR3 has 16 residues. Germline-derived CDR1 and CDR2 are SNHLY and FYNNEI. CDR3 residues: CASSFSGQANTGELFF. In DNA, the CDR3 is TGTGCCAGCAGTTTCTCGGGACAGGCGAACACCGGGGAGCTGTTTTTT.

The genes are TRBV15 and TRBJ2-7; the D gene is possibly TRBD2 (5 bases). The germline gives CDR1 LNHNV, CDR2 YYDKDF (reference sequence). The CDR3 has 14 amino acids. V dropped 5 bases and J dropped 4 bases, with 15 bases sitting between them. CDR3 sequence: CATSPVGRLYEQYF. The CDR3 DNA reads TGTGCCACCAGCCCCGTGGGGAGATTGTACGAGCAGTACTTC.

The rearrangement links TRBV11-2 to TRBJ2-1, with D unclear. The CDR3 length is 15 residues. Germline V gene sequence: CDR1 SGHAT, CDR2 FQNNGV. The V gene lost 0 bases and the J gene lost 4 bases, with 10 bases spanning the gap. CDR3 nucleotides: TGTGCCAGCAGCTTAGATCTTGGGCAGTACAATGAGCAGTTCTTC. Translating gives CASSLDLGQYNEQFF.

The chain has TRBV11-2 and TRBJ2-5; D is possibly TRBD1 (5 bases). The J call could be wrong; TRBJ2-7 is a better fit for the DNA end. The CDR3 length is 15 residues. CDR1 and CDR2 (germline): SGHAT, FQNNGV. The CDR3: CASSRGVTDPYEQYF. CDR3 nucleotides: TGTGCCAGCAGCCGTGGAGTGACAGACCCCTACGAGCAGTACTTC.

The J gene is TRBJ2-3, the V gene TRBV5-1; 11 bases agree with TRBD2. The length of the CDR3 is 18 residues. CDR1 and CDR2 from the germline V gene are SGHRS and YFSETQ. The V segment lost 0 bases and the J segment 0 bases; nucleotides outside the gene matches: 6. CDR3 DNA sequence: TGCGCCAGCAGCTTGGTCCTAGCGGGAGGTGATAGCACAGATACGCAGTATTTT. It codes for CASSLVLAGGDSTDTQYF.

This chain joins TRBV7-2 and TRBJ1-2; 9 bases match TRBD1. Unmatched junction bases numbered 4, after V lost 7 bases and J lost 4 bases. The CDR3 has 13 residues. Germline V gene sequence: CDR1 SGHTA, CDR2 FQGNSA. The CDR3 coding sequence is TGTGCCAGCATCTCACAGGGGGCCTATGGCTACACCTTC. Protein sequence: CASISQGAYGYTF.

V gene TRBV5-6 combines with J gene TRBJ2-7, with 7 bases fitting TRBD1. Germline values: CDR1 SGHDT, CDR2 YYEEEE. The CDR3 loop spans 15 amino acids. V was clipped by 0 bases and J by 0 bases; unmatched bases: 3. The CDR3 nucleotides read TGTGCCAGCAGCTTGGACAGGGGATTCTCCTACGAGCAGTACTTC. Protein product: CASSLDRGFSYEQYF.

The chain couples TRBV15 to TRBJ1-2; D is uncertain. Germline CDR1 and CDR2: LNHNV and YYDKDF (reference sequence). V lost 0 bases and J 1 base, leaving 12 bases between the germline ends. The CDR3 is made up of 16 amino acids. CDR3 region: CATSRDGVYNNYGYTF. The CDR3 DNA reads as TGTGCCACCAGCAGAGACGGAGTTTACAATAACTATGGCTACACCTTC.

This chain uses TRBV6-5 with TRBJ1-1; D unclear. The length of the CDR3 is 13 residues. Trimming removed 6 bases from V and 3 bases from J, with 11 bases in between. The germline gives CDR1 MNHEY, CDR2 SVGAGI. The CDR3 sequence: CASRKERDTEAFF. CDR3 coding DNA: TGTGCCAGCAGAAAAGAGAGGGACACTGAAGCTTTCTTT.

The chain carries TRBV27 and TRBJ2-1, with TRBD2 as a possible D gene (6 bases). This CDR3 comprises 15 residues. Per germline, CDR1 MNHEY and CDR2 SMNVEV (reference sequence). Between the trimmed V and J ends, which lost 3 bases and 0 bases, there was a span of 9 bases. The CDR3, as DNA: TGTGCCAGCAGTTTTTCCGGGGGCTCCTACAATGAGCAGTTCTTC. This sequence encodes CASSFSGGSYNEQFF.